The rows below give T cell receptor beta chains drawn from one sample of a study of T cells in Graves' hyperthyroidism and ophthalmopathy. One entry per CDR3 protein results from TCRdb running MiXCR on the multiplex PCR reads. The table has approximately 600,000 distinct CDR3 sequences, 13% to 15% seen once. Specimen: blood. The origin of the receptors is a woman aged 18-29 years with Graves' ophthalmopathy. The CDR3 runs from the conserved cysteine through the conserved F or W. D genes are given only for firm matches. Some rows have no size entry. The others give once, few or many, or a class for an expanded clone.

size	V	D	J	CDR3	DNA
many	TRBV6-6	TRBD2	TRBJ2-7	CASSYGTSGIGEQYF	TGTGCCAGCAGTTACGGGACTAGCGGGATCGGCGAGCAGTACTTC
many	TRBV12-5	TRBD2	TRBJ2-5	CASGLKAGGLRETQYF	TGTGCTAGTGGTCTCAAAGCGGGAGGGCTTCGCGAGACCCAGTACTTC
many	TRBV6-1	TRBD2	TRBJ2-5	CASSVTSEETQYF	TGTGCCAGCAGTGTGACTAGCGAGGAGACCCAGTACTTC
.	TRBV15	.	TRBJ1-6	CATSRDTTSPLHF	TGTGCCACCAGCAGAGATACTACTTCACCCCTCCACTTT
many	TRBV11-1	.	TRBJ2-7	CASSLLVGDEQYF	TGTGCCAGCAGCTTACTGGTCGGGGACGAGCAGTACTTC
.	TRBV24-1	.	TRBJ2-3	CATSDSGAGTDTQYF	TGTGCCACCAGTGATTCGGGGGCCGGCACAGATACGCAGTATTTT
many	TRBV12-3/TRBV12-4	.	TRBJ2-1	CASSFAGNEQFF	TGTGCCAGCAGTTTCGCGGGCAATGAGCAGTTCTTC
.	TRBV9	.	TRBJ1-1	CASSVGQANTEAFF	TGTGCCAGCAGCGTAGGGCAGGCGAACACTGAAGCTTTCTTT
.	TRBV4-1	.	TRBJ1-5	CASSQVPFQPQHF	TGCGCCAGCAGCCAAGTTCCTTTTCAGCCCCAGCATTTT
.	TRBV28	.	TRBJ2-3	CASMRQSTDTQYF	TGTGCCAGCATGCGACAGAGCACAGATACGCAGTATTTT
many	TRBV18	TRBD1	TRBJ1-1	CASTVNRGMNTEAFF	TGTGCCAGCACCGTAAACAGGGGCATGAACACTGAAGCTTTCTTT
many	TRBV6-1	.	TRBJ2-7	CASSVRPGHYEQYF	TGTGCCAGCAGCGTGCGGCCAGGGCACTACGAGCAGTACTTC
.	TRBV6-2/TRBV6-3	TRBD2	TRBJ2-5	CASTKPGLAAQETQYF	TGTGCCAGCACCAAACCGGGACTAGCGGCCCAAGAGACCCAGTACTTC
many	TRBV2	.	TRBJ1-3	CASSEGIFSGNTIYF	TGTGCCAGCAGTGAGGGGATCTTCTCTGGAAACACCATATATTTT
many	TRBV20-1	.	TRBJ2-3	CSAGDGPFISTDTQYF	TGCAGTGCGGGAGACGGGCCCTTTATTAGCACAGATACGCAGTATTTT
few	TRBV6-2/TRBV6-3	TRBD2	TRBJ2-7	CASSYSLAGGSYEQYF	TGTGCCAGCAGTTACTCTCTAGCGGGAGGCTCCTACGAGCAGTACTTC
.	TRBV9	TRBD1	TRBJ1-6	CASSTRDRPHNSPLHF	TGTGCCAGCAGCACCCGGGACAGGCCCCATAATTCACCCCTCCACTTT
many	TRBV7-8	.	TRBJ1-1	CASSQQGGRNTEAFF	TGTGCCAGCAGCCAGCAGGGAGGGCGGAACACTGAAGCTTTCTTT
few	TRBV30	TRBD1	TRBJ2-3	CACPTGVDTDTQYF	TGTGCCTGCCCAACAGGGGTTGACACAGATACGCAGTATTTT
few	TRBV20-1	TRBD2	TRBJ2-3	CSAPPSGRESDTQYF	TGCAGTGCCCCTCCTAGCGGGAGAGAATCAGATACGCAGTATTTT
.	TRBV30	.	TRBJ2-7	CAWNAVQGEQYF	TGTGCCTGGAACGCGGTTCAGGGCGAGCAGTACTTC
few	TRBV2	.	TRBJ2-7	CASSEAGSYYEQYF	TGTGCCAGCAGTGAAGCGGGCAGTTACTACGAGCAGTACTTC
few	TRBV15	.	TRBJ2-6	CATSRDWVQSGFSGANVLTF	TGTGCCACCAGCAGAGATTGGGTCCAGAGTGGGTTCTCTGGGGCCAACGTCCTGACTTTC
many	TRBV6-1	.	TRBJ2-3	CASRPRRGKRTDTQYF	TGTGCCAGCAGACCCCGGAGGGGAAAAAGGACAGATACGCAGTATTTT
.	TRBV5-8	.	TRBJ2-3	CASSFGGREADTQYF	TGTGCCAGCAGCTTTGGGGGCAGGGAAGCAGATACGCAGTATTTT